This T cell receptor beta chain is drawn from a study of control samples from healthy donors and cancer patients. This CDR3 spans 16 amino acids. Germline CDR1 and CDR2: SEHNR and FQNEAQ (reference sequence). V lost 5 bases and J lost 9; bases outside the gene matches: 10. The data were produced by immunoSEQ multiplex PCR, yet TCRdb's version contains in-frame clones alone and is incomplete. The data contain around 80,000 clones, around 91% of them singletons. The sample comprised blood. The sequence derives from a man aged 45-65 years in good health. This chain joins TRBV7-9 and TRBJ1-6, with 10 nucleotides matching TRBD1. The CDR3 loop reads CASSLRQGAGGSPLHF. CDR3 nucleotides: TGTGCCAGCAGCCTTAGACAGGGGGCGGGTGGTTCACCCCTCCACTTT.